The rows below give T cell receptor beta chains drawn from one sample of a study of blood T cells in healthy people across ages. TCRdb fed the 5' RACE reads into MiXCR, producing one record per CDR3 protein. Among around 1,000,000 distinct CDR3 sequences listed, approximately 26% were seen once. These same records also appear under a second study, on T cells of mothers and their children.

Sequencing was done on a sample of blood. The origin of the receptors is a girl aged 2 to 10 in good health. Both conserved end residues are part of each CDR3. A D gene is named only where the DNA matches it firmly. Clone size appears in some rows only: once, few, many, or a class for an expanded clone.

>TRBV6-6|.|.|TRBJ1-3
CASSRAGRAGNTIYF
TGTGCCAGCAGTCGAGCAGGGCGTGCTGGAAACACCATATATTTT
>TRBV24-1|.|.|TRBJ2-1
CATSESTGTLRDEQFF
TGTGCCACCAGTGAGTCCACCGGGACCCTCCGGGATGAGCAGTTCTTC
>TRBV10-3|.|.|TRBJ1-5
CAISESTTLGQPQHF
TGTGCCATCAGTGAGTCGACGACCCTGGGTCAGCCCCAGCATTTT
>TRBV28|few|.|TRBJ2-7
CASSIQGLLAYEQYF
TGTGCCAGCAGCATACAGGGCCTTCTAGCCTACGAGCAGTACTTC
>TRBV4-3|.|.|TRBJ2-4
CASSQGSLAKNIQYF
TGCGCCAGCAGCCAAGGGTCCTTAGCCAAAAACATTCAGTACTTC
>TRBV3-1|few|.|TRBJ1-1
CASSQEGAVRGGTEAFF
TGTGCCAGCAGCCAAGAAGGGGCAGTTAGGGGGGGCACTGAAGCTTTCTTT
>TRBV29-1|few|.|TRBJ2-3
CSVAPVSDTQYF
TGCAGCGTGGCCCCGGTGTCAGATACGCAGTATTTT
>TRBV5-4|.|.|TRBJ1-2
CASSSLEGWGYTF
TGTGCCAGCAGCTCTCTGGAGGGCTGGGGCTACACCTTC
>TRBV28|few|TRBD1|TRBJ1-2
CAIKDRANYGYTF
TGTGCCATCAAAGACAGGGCTAACTATGGCTACACCTTC
>TRBV7-3|many|TRBD1|TRBJ1-2
CASSPQGAGGYTF
TGTGCCAGCAGCCCCCAGGGGGCTGGAGGCTACACCTTC
>TRBV29-1|few|.|TRBJ1-3
CSVEVPRDGNTIYF
TGCAGCGTTGAAGTCCCCAGGGATGGAAACACCATATATTTT
>TRBV27|few|.|TRBJ1-4
CASSFSLAQRGEKLFF
TGTGCCAGCAGTTTTTCCCTGGCCCAACGGGGTGAAAAACTGTTTTTT
>TRBV12-3/TRBV12-4|few|.|TRBJ1-2
CASSGSETRNYGYTF
TGTGCCAGCAGTGGATCTGAGACCCGTAACTATGGCTACACCTTC
>TRBV20-1|few|.|TRBJ2-3
CSARPTRSDSSGTSTDTQYF
TGCAGTGCTAGACCAACACGAAGCGACTCGAGCGGAACTAGCACAGATACGCAGTATTTT
>TRBV7-9|.|.|TRBJ2-1
CASSYPGLVSYNEQFF
TGTGCCAGCAGCTACCCAGGGTTAGTCTCCTACAATGAGCAGTTCTTC
>TRBV20-1|.|.|TRBJ2-3
CSARIRLVRDTQYF
TGCAGTGCTAGAATCCGACTAGTGCGGGATACGCAGTATTTT
>TRBV12-3/TRBV12-4|.|TRBD2|TRBJ2-7
CASTAASGIINEQYF
TGTGCCAGCACCGCCGCTAGCGGGATTATCAACGAGCAGTACTTC
>TRBV28|.|TRBD2|TRBJ2-5
CASRGLAGGSGETQYF
TGTGCCAGCAGGGGACTAGCGGGAGGGAGTGGGGAGACCCAGTACTTC
>TRBV20-1|.|.|TRBJ1-2
CSARANYGYTF
TGCAGTGCTCGAGCTAACTATGGCTACACCTTC
>TRBV7-2|.|.|TRBJ2-7
CASSSPGPGEQYF
TGTGCCAGCAGCTCCCCAGGGCCGGGCGAGCAGTACTTC
>TRBV7-9|.|TRBD1|TRBJ2-1
CASSSLSLGQTYNEQFF
TGTGCCAGCAGCTCACTTAGCCTGGGACAGACCTACAATGAGCAGTTCTTC
>TRBV19|few|.|TRBJ1-5
CASSRRFWDSLSNQPQHF
TGTGCCAGTAGTAGGCGGTTTTGGGATAGCCTTAGCAATCAGCCCCAGCATTTT
>TRBV6-1|few|.|TRBJ1-2
CASSEALGNYGYTF
TGTGCCAGCAGTGAAGCTTTGGGCAACTATGGCTACACCTTC
>TRBV24-1|.|TRBD2|TRBJ2-1
CATSDHSGGANEQFF
TGTGCCACCAGTGACCATAGCGGGGGGGCAAATGAGCAGTTCTTC
>TRBV11-2|few|.|TRBJ1-1
CASSVSVEATEAFF
TGTGCCAGCAGCGTATCAGTGGAAGCCACTGAAGCTTTCTTT
>TRBV7-2|few|.|TRBJ1-1
CASSPGGPSTEAFF
TGTGCCAGCAGCCCGGGGGGACCTAGCACTGAAGCTTTCTTT
>TRBV9|.|TRBD1|TRBJ1-1
CASSVATGGQEAFF
TGTGCCAGCAGCGTAGCTACAGGGGGACAGGAAGCTTTCTTT
>TRBV27|.|TRBD2|TRBJ2-5
CASSGGTSGSPETQYF
TGTGCCAGCAGTGGCGGGACTAGCGGGAGCCCAGAGACCCAGTACTTC
>TRBV12-3/TRBV12-4|few|.|TRBJ1-2
CASSLDLGDGYTF
TGTGCCAGCAGTTTAGACCTGGGGGATGGCTACACCTTC